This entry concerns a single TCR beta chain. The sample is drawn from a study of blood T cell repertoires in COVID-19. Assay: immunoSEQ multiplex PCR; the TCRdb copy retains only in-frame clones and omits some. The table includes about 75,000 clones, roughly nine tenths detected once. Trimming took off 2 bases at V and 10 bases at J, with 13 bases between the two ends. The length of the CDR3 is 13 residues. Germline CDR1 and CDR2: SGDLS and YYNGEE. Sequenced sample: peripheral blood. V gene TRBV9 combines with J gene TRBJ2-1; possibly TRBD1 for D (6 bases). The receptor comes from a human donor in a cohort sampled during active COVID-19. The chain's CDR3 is CASSVLLTGEQFF. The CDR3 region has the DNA TGTGCCAGCAGCGTTCTTCTAACAGGGGAGCAGTTCTTC. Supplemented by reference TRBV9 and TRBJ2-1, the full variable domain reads DSGVTQTPKHLITATGQRVTLRCSPRSGDLSVYWYQQSLDQGLQFLIQYYNGEERAKGNILERFSAQQFPDLHSELNLSSLELGDSALYFCASSVLLTGEQFFGPGTRLTVL.